This section outlines one T cell receptor (beta chain) sequence together with its context. Its antigen remains unknown. TCRdb processed the RT-PCR reads anew with MiXCR; each CDR3 protein has one entry. The sample consists of 250,000 to 350,000 distinct CDR3 sequences, roughly 22% of them appearing once. The sample is drawn from a study of response to subunit inactivated influenza vaccine. This CDR3 region has 14 residues. Germline-derived CDR1 and CDR2 are SGHRS and YFSETQ. Trimming removed 2 bases at V and 2 bases at J, with 8 bases between. Study-wide results and limits: A suggestion made by the authors is that each seasonal influenza vaccination recruits few new T cells.

The sample consisted of PBMCs from blood, taken 21 months after vaccination. The chain has TRBV5-1 and TRBJ2-4, with D unresolved. The sequence was obtained from a man between 50 and 69 years old who received an inactivated influenza vaccine. The CDR3 here is CASSLGISKNIQYF. DNA for the CDR3: TGCGCCAGCAGCTTAGGCATATCCAAAAACATTCAGTACTTC. The whole variable domain, remainder taken from reference TRBV5-1 and TRBJ2-4, is KAGVTQTPRYLIKTRGQQVTLSCSPISGHRSVSWYQQTPGQGLQFLFEYFSETQRNKGNFPGRFSGRQFSNSRSEMNVSTLELGDSALYLCASSLGISKNIQYFGAGTRLSVL.